The 9 T cell receptor beta chains below come from one sample, sequenced in a study of CD8+CD57+ T cells in acquired aplastic anemia. Profiling of TCR beta VDJ combinations and CDR3 sequences used genomic DNA as template. Each CDR3 protein gets one entry after TCRdb re-called the reads with MiXCR. Among roughly 500,000 distinct CDR3 sequences listed, around 32% were seen once. CD8+CD57+ cell expansion, shown by flow cytometry, had occurred in the patients selected for sequencing. Sequencing was performed on sorted CD4+, CD8+, or CD8+CD57+ T cells (not recorded which) from PBMCs. The receptors derive from a human donor with aplastic anemia.

The sample holds a few counts of this clonotype. The chain is built from TRBV18 and TRBJ2-7; the D is unclear. Germline V gene data show CDR1 as KGHSH and CDR2 as LQKENI. The V gene lost 2 bases and the J gene lost 0 bases, with 8 bases spanning the gap. The CDR3 totals 14 residues. In nucleotides, the CDR3 is TGTGCCAGCTCACCATCGGCAGACTCCTACGAGCAGTACTTC. It is translated as CASSPSADSYEQYF.

There are a few counts of this clonotype. Because it lacks the conserved phenylalanine or tryptophan at the end, this CDR3 is likely a read error. The chain links TRBV20-1 to TRBJ1-6; D not certain. V shed 4 bases and J shed 7 bases, with 14 bases lying between them. The CDR3 is 14 amino acids. Looked up from germline, CDR1 is DFQATT and CDR2 is SNEGSKA (reference sequence). The CDR3 is CSATPAGLNSPLHL. The CDR3 nucleotides are TGCAGTGCTACCCCAGCAGGATTGAATTCACCCCTCCACCTT.

The chain links TRBV29-1 to TRBJ1-5, with no clear D. The CDR3 is made up of 12 amino acids. CDR1 SQVTM and CDR2 ANQGSEA come from the germline V gene. Trimming removed 6 bases at V and 11 bases at J, with 17 bases between. The CDR3 DNA reads as TGCAGCGTAGACGAGGTAGGAGAGACCCAGCATTTT. It codes for CSVDEVGETQHF.

Written as DNA, the CDR3 is TGTGCCAGCAGTTCACTAGCGGGGGGGCAAGATACGCAGTATTTT. It codes for CASSSLAGGQDTQYF. The J gene is TRBJ2-3, the V gene TRBV27; 13 bases line up with TRBD2. The J segment lost 5 bases and the V segment lost 4 bases, leaving 3 bases of the junction unmatched. This CDR3 comprises 15 residues. Germline CDR1 MNHEY, CDR2 SMNVEV (reference sequence).

Ten or more counts support this clonotype. The chain combines TRBV10-2 with TRBJ2-3; 16 bases match TRBD2. Per the germline V gene, CDR1 is WSHSY and CDR2 is SAAADI. V trimming: 7 bases; J trimming: 6 bases; junction bases outside the gene matches: 4. The CDR3 loop spans 15 amino acids. CDR3 in DNA: TGCGCCAGCACCAAGGGACTAGCGGGAGGGGATACGCAGTATTTT. It is translated as CASTKGLAGGDTQYF.

The sample holds many counts of this clonotype. The chain employs TRBV2 and TRBJ1-5; 9 bases fit TRBD1. The CDR3 extends over 18 amino acids. From germline, CDR1 is SNHLY and CDR2 FYNNEI. Losses at the gene ends were 6 bases for V and 8 bases for J; bases not matched to a gene: 20. CDR3 in amino acids: CASSQGTGLLDDSEPQHF. The CDR3 DNA reads TGTGCCAGCAGCCAAGGGACAGGGTTATTGGACGATAGTGAGCCCCAGCATTTT.

CDR3 protein: CASSSSGLAGGVDTQYF. The DNA for the CDR3 is TGTGCCAGCAGTTCCTCAGGACTAGCGGGGGGTGTGGATACGCAGTATTTT. The chain recombines TRBV27 with TRBJ2-3, with 14 bases matching TRBD2. CDR3 length: 17 residues. The V and J ends lost 4 bases and 6 bases, in that order; junction bases with no gene match: 9. The germline CDR1 and CDR2 sequences are MNHEY and SMNVEV (reference sequence).

Written as DNA, the CDR3 is TGTGCCAGCAGCCAACAGGTTTCAGGTCAGCCCCAGCATTTT. As protein: CASSQQVSGQPQHF. The chain links TRBV7-9 to TRBJ1-5, with a possible D match to TRBD1 (5 bases). The germline V and J ends were trimmed by 5 bases and 6 bases, with 14 bases remaining between them. This CDR3 region has 14 residues. In germline, CDR1 is SEHNR, CDR2 FQNEAQ (reference sequence).

The table lists this clonotype with a few counts. This chain links TRBV9 with TRBJ2-1; maybe TRBD1 (5 bases). V dropped 4 bases and J dropped 2 bases, with 19 bases sitting between them. The germline V gene encodes CDR1 SGDLS and CDR2 YYNGEE. CDR3 size: 17 residues. In DNA form, the CDR3 reads TGTGCCAGCAGCCGCGAAGACAGTCCACGTACCTACAATGAGCAGTTCTTC. Translating gives CASSREDSPRTYNEQFF.